Below are 7 T cell receptor beta chains sequenced from a single sample in a study of radiation and T cells in renal cell carcinoma. Assay: immunoSEQ multiplex PCR; the TCRdb copy retains only in-frame clones and omits some. The top ten hold 6.5% to 8% of the sample, which has 90,000 to 100,000 clones, roughly 88% seen once. The time point denotes: blood 4 weeks post-SBRT, at nephrectomy. Specified treatment: 15 Gy SBRT to primary tumor, nephrectomy 4 weeks later. Source: blood, taken from a patient whose treatment included radiotherapy and nephrectomy. These receptors were collected from a man aged 55 to 70 with renal cell carcinoma.

The chain recombines TRBV7-8 with TRBJ1-4; no clear D gene. This CDR3 has 13 residues. Per germline, CDR1 SGHVS and CDR2 FQNEAQ. V lost 5 bases and J 10 bases, leaving 14 bases between the germline ends. The DNA for the CDR3 is TGTGCCAGCAGCCCGGCGAGAGGCGGAAAACTGTTTTTT. It specifies CASSPARGGKLFF.

The rearrangement uses TRBV11-3 and TRBJ2-7; D is tentatively TRBD1 or TRBD2 (5 bases each). V gave up 3 bases and J gave up 4 bases, with 10 bases separating them. Per germline, CDR1 SGHNT and CDR2 YENEEA. The CDR3 is 13 amino acids. CDR3 coding DNA: TGTGCCAGCAGCTTGGGGGAGCTGTACGAGCAGTACTTC. It yields the protein CASSLGELYEQYF.

The rearrangement joins TRBV29-1 to TRBJ2-5; 11 bases align to TRBD2. The J segment lost 1 base and the V segment lost 4 bases, leaving 5 bases of the junction unmatched. This CDR3 contains 15 residues. CDR1 is SQVTM and CDR2 is ANQGSEA in the germline V gene. The CDR3 nucleotides are TGCAGCGTTGTAGGGACTAGCGGATCCCAAGAGACCCAGTACTTC. It yields the protein CSVVGTSGSQETQYF.

This rearrangement joins TRBV7-9 to TRBJ1-1; a weak D match, TRBD1 (5 bases). Trimming pared 2 bases from V and 0 bases from J, leaving 10 bases between. The CDR3 runs 15 residues. CDR1 is SEHNR, CDR2 FQNEAQ, per germline (reference sequence). The CDR3 reads CASSLLTGMNTEAFF. CDR3 DNA sequence: TGTGCCAGCAGCTTACTAACAGGTATGAACACTGAAGCTTTCTTT.

This clone has a handful of counts. The chain uses TRBV7-7 and TRBJ2-1; possible D gene TRBD1, 6 bases. V lost 2 bases and J lost 10, with 9 bases in between. Germline values: CDR1 SSHAT, CDR2 FNYEAQ (reference sequence). CDR3 length: 12 amino acids. DNA for the CDR3: TGTGCCAGCAGCTTAAATGGGGGCGAGCAGTTCTTC. It specifies CASSLNGGEQFF.

This chain links TRBV7-2 with TRBJ1-2, with D maybe TRBD1 (5 bases). The CDR3 runs 14 residues. Germline V gene data show CDR1 as SGHTA and CDR2 as FQGNSA. V shed 3 bases and J shed 3 bases, with 11 bases lying between them. CDR3 sequence (DNA): TGTGCCAGCAGCTTTGCCCAGGGTTACTATGGCTACACCTTC. Translating gives CASSFAQGYYGYTF. The full variable domain, in which reference TRBV7-2 and TRBJ1-2 provide the parts outside the CDR3, is GAGVSQSPSNKVTEKGKDVELRCDPISGHTALYWYRQSLGQGLEFLIYFQGNSAPDKSGLPSDRFSAERTGGSVSTLTIQRTQQEDSAVYLCASSFAQGYYGYTFGSGTRLTVV.

V gene TRBV4-2 combines with J gene TRBJ1-4; D is possibly TRBD1 (5 bases). Trimming pared 0 bases from V and 0 bases from J, leaving 8 bases between. The CDR3 is made up of 16 amino acids. Germline V gene sequence: CDR1 LGHNA, CDR2 YNFKEQ. Here the CDR3 DNA reads TGTGCCAGCAGCCAAGACTCAGGGACAACTAATGAAAAACTGTTTTTT. This sequence encodes CASSQDSGTTNEKLFF.